These 10 T cell receptor beta chains came from one sample sequenced in a study of CD8+ T cells in alopecia areata. RNA was isolated and reverse transcribed to cDNA, the sequencing template. Method: immunoSEQ multiplex PCR; TCRdb's copy keeps in-frame clones and lacks some. Counted here are some 190,000 clones, under 70% occurring once; the ten biggest clones make up roughly 1.2%. This sample's treatment: oral pan-JAK inhibitor, 5-10 mg twice daily. This specimen consisted of CD4+ T cells sorted from blood, obtained at approximately week 45, from a patient treated with tofacitinib. These receptors were collected from a human donor with alopecia areata.

V usage is TRBV9 and J usage is TRBJ2-5; 10 nucleotides align to TRBD2. With 3 bases clipped from V and 2 bases from J, the junction kept 4 bases outside the gene matches. Looked up from germline, CDR1 is SGDLS and CDR2 is YYNGEE. This CDR3 has 15 residues. The CDR3 here is CASSASGGLQETQYF. As DNA, the CDR3 is TGTGCCAGCAGCGCTAGCGGGGGCCTACAAGAGACCCAGTACTTC.

The gene calls are TRBV18 and TRBJ1-2; a weak D match, TRBD1 (6 bases). This CDR3 contains 14 residues. The ends were cut back, 6 bases at V and 8 bases at J, with 19 bases in the middle. The V gene's germline CDR1 is KGHSH and CDR2 LQKENI. The CDR3, as DNA: TGTGCCAGCTCCGGAGGTGCAGGGGCCGGGGGCTACACCTTC. Translation gives CASSGGAGAGGYTF. The full variable domain, rest sourced from reference TRBV18 and TRBJ1-2, is NAGVMQNPRHLVRRRGQEARLRCSPMKGHSHVYWYRQLPEEGLKFMVYLQKENIIDESGMPKERFSAEFPKEGPSILRIQQVVRGDSAAYFCASSGGAGAGGYTFGSGTRLTVV.

This chain uses TRBV29-1 with TRBJ1-5; D is possibly TRBD1 (5 bases). Between the trimmed V and J ends, which lost 4 bases and 4 bases, there was a span of 11 bases. Germline V lookup: CDR1 SQVTM, CDR2 ANQGSEA. This CDR3 is 13 amino acids long. CDR3 region: CSVGFAGNQPQHF. CDR3 DNA sequence: TGCAGCGTTGGGTTCGCAGGGAATCAGCCCCAGCATTTT.

The chain joins TRBV29-1 to TRBJ2-3, with 7 bases aligning to TRBD1. CDR3 size: 15 residues. Trimming cost V 6 bases and J 3 bases; bases outside gene matches: 12. From germline, CDR1 is SQVTM and CDR2 ANQGSEA. CDR3 sequence: CSVNPRQGVTDTQYF. CDR3 nucleotide sequence: TGCAGCGTGAATCCTCGACAGGGAGTAACAGATACGCAGTATTTT.

The rearrangement joins TRBV10-3 to TRBJ2-2; maybe TRBD2 (5 bases). Trimming cost V 0 bases and J 6 bases, with 14 bases left between them. There are 16 residues in the CDR3. CDR1 is ENHRY, CDR2 SYGVKD, per germline. The CDR3 DNA follows: TGTGCCATCAGTGAGTCGGCGGAAGGGAGTTCCGGGGAGCTGTTTTTT. It encodes CAISESAEGSSGELFF.

The V call is TRBV18, the J call TRBJ2-7; weak D call: TRBD1 (6 bases). Germline V gene sequence: CDR1 KGHSH, CDR2 LQKENI. V was pared by 3 bases and J by 6 bases, with 12 bases between. CDR3 length equals 13 residues. The CDR3 spells CASSPTQGLEQYF. The CDR3 bases are TGTGCCAGCTCACCCACCCAGGGGCTCGAGCAGTACTTC.

This CDR3 reads CASSPQGGDEQYF. The CDR3 DNA is TGTGCCAGCAGCCCACAAGGCGGGGACGAGCAGTACTTC. The rearrangement links TRBV7-3 to TRBJ2-7, with D perhaps matching TRBD2 (6 bases). The CDR3 consists of 13 residues. V was shortened by 5 bases and J by 5 bases, with 13 bases between the two germline ends. Looked up from germline, CDR1 is SGHTA and CDR2 is FQGTGA.

The chain employs TRBV7-2 and TRBJ1-2; no firm D call. The CDR3 is made up of 13 amino acids. The V end was cut by 4 bases, the J end by 5 bases, with 11 bases between. In germline, CDR1 is SGHTA, CDR2 FQGNSA. CDR3 sequence reads: CASSSQSGYGYTF. CDR3 DNA: TGTGCCAGCAGCTCCCAGTCCGGGTATGGCTACACCTTC.

This chain links TRBV6-7 with TRBJ2-7, with D maybe TRBD2 (6 bases). TRBV6-7 is classed as an ORF, of uncertain function. The CDR3 has 15 amino acids. Trimming shortened V by 4 bases and J by 3 bases, and 16 bases separated the two germline ends. Written as DNA, the CDR3 is TGTGCCAGCAGTTCCACACCGGTCGGGAGCTACGAGCAGTACTTC. It translates to CASSSTPVGSYEQYF.

There are a few counts of this clone. J is TRBJ1-5 and V is TRBV29-1; 8 bases line up with TRBD1. CDR1 is SQVTM and CDR2 is ANQGSEA in the germline V gene. CDR3 length equals 13 residues. V lost 6 bases to trimming and J lost 8 bases; unmatched junction nucleotides: 9. The CDR3 DNA reads as TGCAGCGTAGCCGGGGACAGGAGGGAGCCCCAGCATTTT. Translated, it gives CSVAGDRREPQHF.